These T cell receptor beta chains were read from a single sample in a study of T cell responses to AZD1222 COVID-19 vaccine. The data were produced by immunoSEQ multiplex PCR, yet TCRdb's version contains in-frame clones alone and is incomplete. The sample contains about 130,000 clones, around 87% of which appear only once. Sequencing used peripheral blood, obtained on day 0 of AZD1222 vaccination. These receptors originate from an adult in good health. Both conserved end residues are part of each CDR3.

cdr3_aa: CASSTRDRGHEQYF
j_call: TRBJ2-7
v_call: TRBV7-9

cdr3_aa: CASSNTGGSGNTIYF
j_call: TRBJ1-3
v_call: TRBV3-1/TRBV3-2

cdr3_aa: CASSPGQSNQPQHF
j_call: TRBJ1-5
v_call: TRBV18

cdr3_aa: CASSQMTGLDGYTF
j_call: TRBJ1-2
v_call: TRBV3-1/TRBV3-2

cdr3_aa: CASSESASQDSDTQYF
j_call: TRBJ2-3
v_call: TRBV25-1

cdr3_aa: CASSTRDLNSPLHF
j_call: TRBJ1-6
v_call: TRBV7-9

cdr3_aa: CASSRKSGANVLTF
j_call: TRBJ2-6
v_call: TRBV6-5

cdr3_aa: CASHEQGRNQPQHF
j_call: TRBJ1-5
v_call: TRBV19

cdr3_aa: CASSQAGRGGNTIYF
j_call: TRBJ1-3
v_call: TRBV3-1/TRBV3-2

cdr3_aa: CASSSQTGAGGEQYF
j_call: TRBJ2-7
v_call: TRBV5-1

cdr3_aa: CASSSRQEGRSDYGYTF
j_call: TRBJ1-2
v_call: TRBV5-6

cdr3_aa: CASSPTRGYQETQYF
j_call: TRBJ2-5
v_call: TRBV18

cdr3_aa: CASSSTLAGPSTDTQYF
j_call: TRBJ2-3
v_call: TRBV7-2

cdr3_aa: CASSPAGGSADTQYF
j_call: TRBJ2-3
v_call: TRBV7-2

cdr3_aa: CAWTGANVLTF
j_call: TRBJ2-6
v_call: TRBV30

cdr3_aa: CASSFSTGSNQPQHF
j_call: TRBJ1-5
v_call: TRBV27

cdr3_aa: CAWSTGRETQYF
j_call: TRBJ2-5
v_call: TRBV30

cdr3_aa: CASSGSGVQETQYF
j_call: TRBJ2-5
v_call: TRBV7-3

cdr3_aa: CASSYRQRNQPQHF
j_call: TRBJ1-5
v_call: TRBV6-2/TRBV6-3

cdr3_aa: CASSFSQFYEQYF
j_call: TRBJ2-7
v_call: TRBV7-2

cdr3_aa: CASSVGSGTGELFF
j_call: TRBJ2-2
v_call: TRBV9

cdr3_aa: CASSPVMAGISEQYF
j_call: TRBJ2-7
v_call: TRBV7-6

cdr3_aa: CASSLWGGGAYNEQFF
j_call: TRBJ2-1
v_call: TRBV28

cdr3_aa: CASSIDRTYLGNTIYF
j_call: TRBJ1-3
v_call: TRBV19

cdr3_aa: CAESPPLHF
j_call: TRBJ1-6
v_call: TRBV6-4

cdr3_aa: CASSSGGGGEVEQFF
j_call: TRBJ2-1
v_call: TRBV6-2/TRBV6-3

cdr3_aa: CASTLWGGQPQHF
j_call: TRBJ1-5
v_call: TRBV6-5

cdr3_aa: CASRGRRTDTQYF
j_call: TRBJ2-3
v_call: TRBV10-2

cdr3_aa: CASRARDYGYTF
j_call: TRBJ1-2
v_call: TRBV12-3/TRBV12-4

cdr3_aa: CASLAGKMGNQPQHF
j_call: TRBJ1-5
v_call: TRBV2

cdr3_aa: CASSLVRGPETQYF
j_call: TRBJ2-5
v_call: TRBV11-2

cdr3_aa: CASIGSGNTIYF
j_call: TRBJ1-3
v_call: TRBV28

cdr3_aa: CATSRDRAISTDTQYF
j_call: TRBJ2-3
v_call: TRBV15

cdr3_aa: CASSPSRALTPTPEAFF
j_call: TRBJ1-1
v_call: TRBV7-9

cdr3_aa: CASSISNFVDEQFF
j_call: TRBJ2-1
v_call: TRBV19

cdr3_aa: CASSQDGGGWGSGELFF
j_call: TRBJ2-2
v_call: TRBV4-1

cdr3_aa: CASSEPPAGLNTEAFF
j_call: TRBJ1-1
v_call: TRBV19

cdr3_aa: CASSYSRAGELFF
j_call: TRBJ2-2
v_call: TRBV6-5

cdr3_aa: CSAWIGGEQFF
j_call: TRBJ2-1
v_call: TRBV20-1

cdr3_aa: CASSVAGTTDYEQYF
j_call: TRBJ2-7
v_call: TRBV7-9

cdr3_aa: CASSDGTVEAFF
j_call: TRBJ1-1
v_call: TRBV18

cdr3_aa: CASSVVPGSTYEQYF
j_call: TRBJ2-7
v_call: TRBV9

cdr3_aa: CASSDRTGNTGELFF
j_call: TRBJ2-2
v_call: TRBV9

cdr3_aa: CASSPGGTGGNSPLHF
j_call: TRBJ1-6
v_call: TRBV5-4

cdr3_aa: CSVQSSGANVLTF
j_call: TRBJ2-6
v_call: TRBV29-1

cdr3_aa: CASSPGVATGELFF
j_call: TRBJ2-2
v_call: TRBV5-4

cdr3_aa: CATEDREILGYTF
j_call: TRBJ1-2
v_call: TRBV28

cdr3_aa: CASSQGLHVDGYEQYF
j_call: TRBJ2-7
v_call: TRBV3-1/TRBV3-2

cdr3_aa: CASSSHPDYPNYEQYF
j_call: TRBJ2-7
v_call: TRBV28

cdr3_aa: CASRQGFPGYTF
j_call: TRBJ1-2
v_call: TRBV6-5

cdr3_aa: CASSHRPRHNTEAFF
j_call: TRBJ1-1
v_call: TRBV5-8

cdr3_aa: CASSEATGDVQPQHF
j_call: TRBJ1-5
v_call: TRBV2

cdr3_aa: CASSVARTGRANEQFF
j_call: TRBJ2-1
v_call: TRBV9

cdr3_aa: CASSLGSLDYYGYTF
j_call: TRBJ1-2
v_call: TRBV7-8

cdr3_aa: CASRFGGQETQYF
j_call: TRBJ2-5
v_call: TRBV5-4

cdr3_aa: CASSLARAVQETQYF
j_call: TRBJ2-5
v_call: TRBV7-2

cdr3_aa: CASSQQGYEQYF
j_call: TRBJ2-7
v_call: TRBV19